This T cell receptor (beta chain) was obtained from a study of control samples from healthy donors and cancer patients. Germline CDR1 is LGHNA and CDR2 is YSLEER. The CDR3 runs 16 residues. V was clipped by 2 bases and J by 0 bases; unmatched bases: 4. Profiled with immunoSEQ multiplex PCR; TCRdb holds only in-frame clones, not every one. This sample has almost 90,000 clones, with over 75% found just once. The source material was blood. The chain couples TRBV4-3 to TRBJ2-3; TRBD2 aligns across 8 bases. The source is a woman aged 40 to 50 in good health. The CDR3 DNA is TGCGCCAGCAGCCAAACAGCGGGGGCCAGCACAGATACGCAGTATTTT. Amino acid sequence: CASSQTAGASTDTQYF.